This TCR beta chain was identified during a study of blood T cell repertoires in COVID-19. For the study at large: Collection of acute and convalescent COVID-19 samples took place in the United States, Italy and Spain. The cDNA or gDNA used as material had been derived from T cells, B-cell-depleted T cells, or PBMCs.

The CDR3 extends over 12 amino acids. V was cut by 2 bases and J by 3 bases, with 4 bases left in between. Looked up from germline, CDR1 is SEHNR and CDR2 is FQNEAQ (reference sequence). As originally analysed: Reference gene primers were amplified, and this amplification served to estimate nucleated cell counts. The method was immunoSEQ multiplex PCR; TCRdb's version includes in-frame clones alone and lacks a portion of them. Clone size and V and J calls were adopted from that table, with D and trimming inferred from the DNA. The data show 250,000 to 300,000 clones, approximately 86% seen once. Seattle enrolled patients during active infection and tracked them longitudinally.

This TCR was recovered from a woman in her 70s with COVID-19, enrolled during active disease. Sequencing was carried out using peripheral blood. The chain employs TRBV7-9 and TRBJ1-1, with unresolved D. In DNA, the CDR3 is TGTGCCAGCAGCTTACATGACACTGAAGCTTTCTTT. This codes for CASSLHDTEAFF. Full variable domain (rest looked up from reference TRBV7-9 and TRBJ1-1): DTGVSQNPRHKITKRGQNVTFRCDPISEHNRLYWYRQTLGQGPEFLTYFQNEAQLEKSRLLSDRFSAERPKGSFSTLEIQRTEQGDSAMYLCASSLHDTEAFFGQGTRLTVV.